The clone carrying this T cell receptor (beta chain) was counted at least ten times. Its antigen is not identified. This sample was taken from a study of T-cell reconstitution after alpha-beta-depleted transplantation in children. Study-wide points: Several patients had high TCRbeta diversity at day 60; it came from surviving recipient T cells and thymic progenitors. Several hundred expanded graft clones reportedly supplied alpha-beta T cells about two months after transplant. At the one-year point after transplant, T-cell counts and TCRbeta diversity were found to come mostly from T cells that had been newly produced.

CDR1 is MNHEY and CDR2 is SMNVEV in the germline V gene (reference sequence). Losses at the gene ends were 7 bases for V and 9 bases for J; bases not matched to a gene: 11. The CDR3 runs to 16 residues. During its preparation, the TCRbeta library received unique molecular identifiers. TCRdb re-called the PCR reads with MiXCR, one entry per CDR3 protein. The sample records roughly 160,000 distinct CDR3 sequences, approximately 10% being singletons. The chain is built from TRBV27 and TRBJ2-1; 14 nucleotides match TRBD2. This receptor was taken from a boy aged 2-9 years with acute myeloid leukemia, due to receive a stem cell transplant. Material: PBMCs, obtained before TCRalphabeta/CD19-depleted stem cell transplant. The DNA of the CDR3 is TGTGCCAGCACCCCGTACGGGACTAGCGGGAGAGCTGAGCAGTTCTTC. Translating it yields CASTPYGTSGRAEQFF.